The 10 T cell receptor beta chains reported below all come from one sample, sequenced in a study of monozygotic twins with inflammatory bowel disease. TCRdb re-called the 5' RACE reads, yielding one record per CDR3 amino acid sequence without DNA. The sample has 160,000 or so distinct CDR3 sequences. Sample: blood. The source is a human donor with ulcerative colitis or Crohn's disease, or a healthy co-twin of an affected twin (not recorded which).

CDR3 in amino acids: CSVGNFQETQYF. The chain uses TRBV29-1 and TRBJ2-5; TCRdb's D gene call, TRBD1, goes unchecked for lack of DNA. The CDR3 length is 12 residues. Germline V gene sequence: CDR1 SQVTM, CDR2 ANQGSEA.

The chain joins TRBV7-2 to TRBJ2-7; TCRdb's D call, TRBD2, is unchecked because there is no DNA. Germline values: CDR1 SGHTA, CDR2 FQGNSA. CDR3 length equals 14 residues. CDR3 sequence reads: CASSPQGPSYEQYF.

V and J are TRBV6-6 and TRBJ2-3; lacking DNA, the TRBD1 call made by TCRdb goes unchecked. This CDR3 has 14 residues. Germline lookup yields CDR1 MNHNY and CDR2 SVGAGI (reference sequence). The CDR3 loop reads CASSYGDTTDTQYF.

The V and J genes are TRBV5-5 and TRBJ2-5. Germline V CDR1 and CDR2: SGHKS, YYEKEE (reference sequence). This CDR3 is 13 amino acids long. The CDR3 loop reads CASSLDFQETQYF.

The chain combines TRBV4-2 with TRBJ2-7; TCRdb's D call, TRBD2, is unchecked because there is no DNA. Germline V lookup: CDR1 LGHNA, CDR2 YNFKEQ. The CDR3 spans 16 residues. This CDR3 is CASSRLGSGFSYEQYF.

This sequence joins TRBV20-1 and TRBJ2-7; without DNA, the TCRdb call of TRBD1 cannot be checked. Looked up from germline, CDR1 is DFQATT and CDR2 is SNEGSKA (reference sequence). CDR3 size: 15 residues. CDR3: CSARSGRTGGYEQYF.

The chain employs TRBV5-1 and TRBJ2-5; TCRdb proposes TRBD1, but this gene call is untestable without DNA. The germline V gene has CDR1 SGHRS and CDR2 YFSETQ. The CDR3 has 16 residues. The CDR3 is CASSLAGTGGQETQYF.

The rearrangement uses TRBV12-3 or TRBV12-4 and TRBJ1-1. The CDR3 spans 15 residues. CDR3 protein: CASITHLTGNTEAFF.

V usage is TRBV5-1 and J usage is TRBJ2-7; TCRdb selects TRBD1, and the lack of DNA leaves this call unchecked. CDR1 is SGHRS, CDR2 YFSETQ, per germline. There are 15 residues in the CDR3. CDR3: CASSLDGQGMVEQYF.

V usage is TRBV27 and J usage is TRBJ2-1; the D call of TRBD1 rests on TCRdb alone, since no DNA is present to check it. The CDR3 length is 13 residues. Germline V CDR1 and CDR2: MNHEY, SMNVEV (reference sequence). CDR3 sequence reads: CATSLTAGAEQFF.